This is a list of T cell receptor beta chains from one sample in a study of cytomegalovirus exposure and HLA in healthy donors. Profiling relied on immunoSEQ multiplex PCR, and the TCRdb table lists in-frame clones only, not all of them. The data contain about 330,000 clones, approximately 90% of them seen just once; the ten biggest clones take up roughly 1.1%. The sequencing input was PBMCs. These receptors were obtained from a woman in her twenties or thirties in good health and CMV-seropositive. Both conserved end residues are part of each CDR3.

TRBJ2-5 TRBV30 CAFDKTGQETQYF
TRBJ2-1 TRBV9 CASSEEMGPQQFF
TRBJ2-3 TRBV5-4 CASTQLAGGADTQYF
TRBJ1-6 TRBV13 CASSWGQPNNSPLHF
TRBJ1-2 TRBV7-6 CASSTGSGVGTF
TRBJ1-6 TRBV11-3 CASSPGGDSPLHF
TRBJ2-7 TRBV5-1 CASSLLALTYEQYF
TRBJ2-2 TRBV5-6 CASSAEGWGRTGELFF
TRBJ2-3 TRBV7-2 CASSFGLAGADTQYF
TRBJ1-2 TRBV5-1 CASSLGVGDGYTF
TRBJ2-7 TRBV5-6 CASSIGLLSYEQYF
TRBJ2-2 TRBV7-2 CASSRQANTGELFF
TRBJ2-7 TRBV7-9 CASSIPGAPDLDYEQYF
TRBJ2-1 TRBV11-2 CASSLDRGYNEQFF
TRBJ1-6 TRBV30 CAWSSRGSYNSPLHF
TRBJ1-6 TRBV10-3 CAISDDSYNSPLHF
TRBJ2-5 TRBV6-6 CASSQTGAPAQETQYF
TRBJ1-5 TRBV28 CASSFGRSRAGAVDQPQHF
TRBJ2-7 TRBV11-2 CASSFTQGNEQYF
TRBJ2-2 TRBV10-2 CASSESTMLPGELFF
TRBJ2-5 TRBV30 CAWSLKRFLETQYF
TRBJ2-1 TRBV5-1 CASSLAGSTYNEQFF
TRBJ2-3 TRBV2 CASSEFFTDTQYF
TRBJ2-2 TRBV7-3 CASSHPEGVNTGELFF
TRBJ2-3 TRBV30 CAWTILDLRGTQYF
TRBJ1-5 TRBV27 CASSFLAGRGPQHF
TRBJ2-6 TRBV6-1 CASSEGQGWTNVLTF
TRBJ2-7 TRBV7-8 CASSLAGQGSEQYF
TRBJ2-7 TRBV5-5 CASSLVQGRFEQYF
TRBJ1-5 TRBV2 CASSEDALFDSNQPQHF